Listed below are T cell receptor beta chains from one sample, sequenced in a study of blood T cells in healthy people across ages. Each CDR3 protein is one row after TCRdb ran MiXCR on the 5' RACE reads. Of some 710,000 distinct CDR3 sequences listed, about 45% were seen once; the top ten hold around a sixth. Sequencing was performed on blood. Receptors were obtained from a man of 80 years or more in good health. The CDR3 runs from the conserved cysteine through the conserved F or W. A D gene is named only where the DNA matches it firmly. Some rows have no size entry. The others give once, few or many, or a class for an expanded clone.

>TRBD1|TRBV29-1|-|TRBJ2-5
CSVEGQVETQYF
TGCAGCGTTGAGGGACAGGTAGAGACCCAGTACTTC
>TRBD2|TRBV4-2|-|TRBJ2-5
CASSELADQETQYF
TGTGCCAGCAGCGAACTAGCGGATCAAGAGACCCAGTACTTC
>TRBD2|TRBV9|-|TRBJ2-3
CASSVNPSGQDTQYF
TGTGCCAGCAGCGTAAACCCTAGCGGGCAAGATACGCAGTATTTT
>TRBD1|TRBV5-1|few|TRBJ1-4
CASSLDGQGNEKLFF
TGCGCCAGCAGCTTGGATGGACAGGGGAATGAAAAACTGTTTTTT
>-|TRBV18|-|TRBJ2-1
CASSPFQETNNEQFF
TGTGCCAGCTCACCATTCCAAGAAACCAACAATGAGCAGTTCTTC
>-|TRBV20-1|many|TRBJ2-7
CSARRSSYEQYF
TGCAGTGCTAGAAGAAGCTCCTACGAGCAGTACTTC
>-|TRBV21-1|few|TRBJ1-2
CASSKRLNYGYTF
TGTGCCAGCAGCAAACGGCTGAACTATGGCTACACCTTC
>-|TRBV6-5|-|TRBJ2-3
CASSYGGRSIDTQYF
TGTGCCAGCAGTTACGGAGGCAGGAGTATAGATACGCAGTATTTT
>-|TRBV7-7|-|TRBJ2-5
CASSLGLSGAQETQYF
TGTGCCAGCAGCTTAGGCCTTAGCGGAGCGCAAGAGACCCAGTACTTC
>-|TRBV20-1|-|TRBJ1-5
CSATGTNNQPQHF
TGCAGTGCAACAGGGACGAATAATCAGCCCCAGCATTTT
>-|TRBV24-1|many|TRBJ2-2
CATSDPGRGELFF
TGTGCCACCAGTGATCCCGGCAGGGGGGAGCTGTTTTTT
>TRBD2|TRBV12-3/TRBV12-4|few|TRBJ2-1
CASSLGLAGGNRQFF
TGTGCCAGCAGTTTAGGGTTAGCGGGAGGGAATCGGCAGTTCTTC
>-|TRBV4-1|-|TRBJ2-1
CASSVTGASNSYNEQFF
TGCGCCAGCAGCGTAACCGGGGCATCGAACTCCTACAATGAGCAGTTCTTC
>-|TRBV7-2|-|TRBJ2-1
CASSLYRGLYNEQFF
TGTGCCAGCAGCTTATACCGGGGACTCTACAATGAGCAGTTCTTC
>-|TRBV12-3/TRBV12-4|few|TRBJ1-5
CASTAAAGNQPQHF
TGTGCCAGCACTGCTGCGGCGGGCAATCAGCCCCAGCATTTT
>-|TRBV5-1|-|TRBJ2-7
CASSLGSAYYEQYF
TGCGCCAGCAGCTTGGGAAGTGCATACTACGAGCAGTACTTC
>-|TRBV2|-|TRBJ2-7
CASSADRIYSYEQYF
TGTGCCAGCAGTGCTGACAGGATCTACTCCTACGAGCAGTACTTC
>TRBD2|TRBV9|-|TRBJ2-3
CASSFGTSGTFDTQYF
TGTGCCAGCAGCTTCGGGACTAGCGGGACGTTTGATACGCAGTATTTT
>TRBD2|TRBV18|few|TRBJ2-1
CASSPPSGRATEQFF
TGTGCCAGCTCACCACCAAGCGGGAGGGCCACTGAGCAGTTCTTC
>TRBD2|TRBV7-2|few|TRBJ2-3
CASSWREEDTQYF
TGTGCCAGCAGCTGGCGGGAGGAAGATACGCAGTATTTT
>-|TRBV20-1|few|TRBJ2-7
CSARNRAPSRNEQYF
TGCAGTGCTCGAAACCGGGCCCCATCGCGCAATGAGCAGTACTTC
>-|TRBV7-2|once|TRBJ2-2
CASSPRGGGSNGELFF
TGTGCCAGCAGCCCGAGGGGGGGCGGGAGTAACGGGGAGCTGTTTTTT
>-|TRBV6-5|-|TRBJ2-7
CASSYSAGEQYF
TGTGCCAGCAGTTACTCAGCAGGCGAGCAGTACTTC
>-|TRBV20-1|-|TRBJ2-1
CSARGRGTPNEQFF
TGCAGTGCTAGGGGCAGAGGGACCCCCAATGAGCAGTTCTTC
>-|TRBV7-2|-|TRBJ1-5
CASSQLGFRQPRHF
TGTGCCAGCAGCCAGTTAGGGTTTAGGCAGCCCCGGCATTTT
>TRBD1|TRBV12-3/TRBV12-4|-|TRBJ1-1
CASSSGQGRGTEAFF
TGTGCCAGCAGTTCGGGACAGGGAAGGGGGACTGAAGCTTTCTTT
>TRBD2|TRBV11-3|few|TRBJ2-5
CASSPDPASGKKETQYF
TGTGCCAGCAGCCCGGACCCGGCTAGCGGGAAAAAAGAGACCCAGTACTTC
>-|TRBV7-6|-|TRBJ2-5
CASSQIGVQETQYF
TGTGCCAGCAGCCAAATAGGGGTACAAGAGACCCAGTACTTC
>TRBD2|TRBV5-1|-|TRBJ2-2
CASSGVAGVGNTGELFF
TGCGCCAGCAGCGGTGTAGCGGGAGTAGGGAACACCGGGGAGCTGTTTTTT
>-|TRBV5-1|-|TRBJ1-2
CASSRYGDGYTF
TGCGCCAGCAGCCGGTATGGCGATGGCTACACCTTC
>TRBD1|TRBV11-3|few|TRBJ2-7
CASSLARTGAAYEQYF
TGTGCCAGCAGCTTAGCCAGGACAGGGGCGGCGTACGAGCAGTACTTC
>-|TRBV10-3|-|TRBJ2-2
CAISESDNTGELFF
TGTGCCATCAGTGAGTCGGACAACACCGGGGAGCTGTTTTTT
>-|TRBV2|few|TRBJ2-1
CASSDEVAAYNEQFF
TGTGCCAGCAGTGACGAGGTAGCGGCTTACAATGAGCAGTTCTTC
>-|TRBV3-1|few|TRBJ2-1
CASSQRREINEQFF
TGTGCCAGCAGCCAACGTCGGGAAATCAATGAGCAGTTCTTC
>-|TRBV28|-|TRBJ1-2
CASRERMSEGYTF
TGTGCCAGCAGGGAACGGATGTCGGAGGGCTACACCTTC
>TRBD1|TRBV5-1|few|TRBJ2-3
CASSTTGGSDTQYF
TGCGCCAGCAGCACCACAGGGGGCTCAGATACGCAGTATTTT
>-|TRBV20-1|few|TRBJ2-1
CSARGVADEQFF
TGCAGTGCTAGGGGGGTAGCTGATGAGCAGTTCTTC
>TRBD1|TRBV4-3|many|TRBJ2-5
CASSPGTGGAQETQYF
TGCGCCAGCAGCCCGGGGACAGGGGGGGCACAAGAGACCCAGTACTTC
>TRBD1|TRBV9|few|TRBJ2-5
CASSGQGTYNEQYF
TGTGCCAGCAGCGGACAGGGTACTTACAATGAGCAGTACTTC
>-|TRBV20-1|-|TRBJ2-1
CSAKEWAPAYNEQFF
TGCAGTGCTAAAGAGTGGGCGCCTGCCTACAATGAGCAGTTCTTC
>TRBD2|TRBV7-2|few|TRBJ2-7
CASRTSGNYEQYF
TGTGCCAGCAGGACTAGCGGAAACTACGAGCAGTACTTC
>TRBD2|TRBV20-1|-|TRBJ2-1
CSARGLAGGPGSPYNEQFF
TGCAGTGCTAGAGGACTAGCGGGAGGACCTGGGAGCCCCTACAATGAGCAGTTCTTC
>-|TRBV7-3|-|TRBJ1-2
CASSLTGGITDGYTF
TGTGCCAGCAGCTTAACTGGGGGCATTACGGATGGCTACACCTTC
>TRBD2|TRBV20-1|-|TRBJ2-7
CSALTSGSTNEQYF
TGCAGTGCACTAACTAGCGGGAGTACCAACGAGCAGTACTTC
>-|TRBV20-1|-|TRBJ2-1
CSASPDSGWENEQFF
TGCAGTGCTTCCCCCGATTCAGGGTGGGAAAATGAGCAGTTCTTC
>-|TRBV2|-|TRBJ2-7
CASSGEETYEQYF
TGTGCCAGCAGTGGTGAGGAGACCTACGAGCAGTACTTC
>-|TRBV21-1|few|TRBJ1-5
CASSKDDTERNQPQHF
TGTGCCAGCAGCAAAGACGATACAGAGCGCAATCAGCCCCAGCATTTT
>TRBD2|TRBV4-2|-|TRBJ2-1
CASSQLEVGLAGNNEQFF
TGTGCCAGCAGCCAATTGGAAGTAGGTCTAGCGGGCAACAATGAGCAGTTCTTC
>TRBD2|TRBV28|-|TRBJ2-4
CASVPQAGGKNIQYF
TGTGCCAGCGTCCCTCAGGCGGGGGGCAAAAACATTCAGTACTTC
>TRBD1|TRBV10-2|few|TRBJ1-6
CASRGGGYGQGTPLHF
TGCGCCAGCAGAGGAGGGGGGTACGGACAGGGTACACCCCTCCACTTT
>-|TRBV9|once|TRBJ2-2
CASSVGNGELFF
TGTGCCAGCAGCGTAGGTAATGGGGAGCTGTTTTTT
>-|TRBV6-5|-|TRBJ1-6
CASSAAGPNSPLHF
TGTGCCAGCAGTGCGGCAGGGCCGAATTCACCCCTCCACTTT
>-|TRBV20-1|-|TRBJ2-1
CSARVWSAVSEQFF
TGCAGTGCTAGGGTTTGGTCGGCGGTGAGTGAGCAGTTCTTC